The entry that follows covers one T cell receptor beta chain sequence. The sample comes from a study of blood T cell repertoires in COVID-19. The CDR3 has 18 residues. The germline V gene has CDR1 MNHEY and CDR2 SMNVEV (reference sequence). Losses at the gene ends were 3 bases for V and 0 bases for J; bases not matched to a gene: 6. Libraries were prepared by immunoSEQ multiplex PCR; TCRdb keeps only in-frame clonotypes and omits some of them. The data hold some 350,000 clones, with 75% to 90% observed a single time. The rearrangement joins TRBV27 to TRBJ2-1; 12 nucleotides match TRBD2. The TCR originated in a man younger than 40 who had recovered from COVID-19. The specimen sequenced was PBMCs or T cells enriched from blood (not recorded which). CDR3 amino acids: CASSFGTSGGYSYNEQFF. The CDR3 coding sequence is TGTGCCAGCAGTTTCGGTACTAGCGGGGGGTACTCCTACAATGAGCAGTTCTTC.